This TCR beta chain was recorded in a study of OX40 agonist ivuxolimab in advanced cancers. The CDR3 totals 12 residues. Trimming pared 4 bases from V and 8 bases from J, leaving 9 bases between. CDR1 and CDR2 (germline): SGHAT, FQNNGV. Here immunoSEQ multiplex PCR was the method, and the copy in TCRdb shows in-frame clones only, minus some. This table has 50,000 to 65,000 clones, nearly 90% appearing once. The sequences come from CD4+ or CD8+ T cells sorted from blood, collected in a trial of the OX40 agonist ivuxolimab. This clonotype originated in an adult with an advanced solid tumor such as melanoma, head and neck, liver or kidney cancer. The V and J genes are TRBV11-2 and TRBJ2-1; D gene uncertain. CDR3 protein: CASSYMQDEQFF. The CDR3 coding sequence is TGTGCCAGCAGCTATATGCAGGATGAGCAGTTCTTC.